This note documents a single T cell receptor beta chain sequence. Its antigen is unidentified. Antigen-specific CD4+ T cells were expanded with viral peptide pools in the ViraFEST assay before sequencing. Cells that had been cultured for about 10 days were the source of isolated CD4+ T cells. Repertoires were generated with immunoSEQ multiplex PCR, while TCRdb's copy carries only in-frame clones and drops some. The sample lists about 61,000 clones; roughly 80% were seen once. The data are from a study of vaccination effects on CD4 cells after COVID-19. The CDR3 contains 14 residues. V was pared by 4 bases and J by 5 bases, with 13 bases between. CDR1 SGHRS and CDR2 YFSETQ come from the germline V gene.

The receptor was isolated from a human donor who received a COVID-19 vaccine. The sample here was CD4+ T cells from PBMCs cultured with HCoV-229E spike peptides, taken before COVID-19 vaccination. The chain recombines TRBV5-1 with TRBJ2-1; maybe TRBD2 (5 bases). The CDR3 DNA reads as TGCGCCAGCAGCGTTACTAGTTTAGACAATGAGCAGTTCTTC. Its translation: CASSVTSLDNEQFF.